This T cell receptor (beta chain) was recorded in a study of blood T cell repertoires in COVID-19. Across the whole study: Whether acute or convalescent, the COVID-19 samples came from the United States, Italy and Spain. T cells, B-cell-depleted T cells, or PBMCs supplied cDNA or gDNA.

Sequencing used immunoSEQ multiplex PCR; TCRdb keeps in-frame clones, though not all of them. Of 7,500 to 9,500 clones listed, roughly nine tenths are singletons. Germline CDR1 reads MDHEN; CDR2 reads SYDVKM. The CDR3 contains 15 residues. V was trimmed by 6 bases and J by 5 bases, leaving 19 bases between them. This sequence was found in a man between 60 and 70 years old with acute or convalescent COVID-19. Input material: peripheral blood. This chain joins TRBV28 and TRBJ1-2; the D is unclear. The CDR3 sequence: CASSSEGGILYGYTF. DNA of the CDR3: TGTGCCAGCAGCTCCGAGGGTGGGATTTTGTATGGCTACACCTTC.